The clone carrying this T cell receptor beta chain turned up a few times. The data belong to a study of blood T cell repertoires in COVID-19. Study at large: Samples representing acute and convalescent COVID-19 were sourced from the United States, Italy and Spain. Sources were T cells, B-cell-depleted T cells, or PBMCs; the material itself was cDNA or gDNA.

Authors' methods: The assay estimated nucleated cells by amplifying reference gene primers. Some clones are missing from TCRdb's copy, which holds only in-frame ones; the method was immunoSEQ multiplex PCR. The V and J calls and clone size are taken from that table; D and trimming were inferred from the DNA. This table holds roughly 100,000 clones, around 74% found once. V dropped 1 base and J dropped 1 base, with 10 bases sitting between them. Germline CDR1 is SEHNR and CDR2 is FQNEAQ (reference sequence). CDR3 length: 15 residues. The sequencing sample was made of peripheral blood. The clonotype originates from a woman in her seventies with acute or convalescent COVID-19. The chain employs TRBV7-9 and TRBJ1-2; unclear D gene. CDR3 loop: CASSLGAANNYGYTF. CDR3 bases: TGTGCCAGCAGCTTAGGGGCAGCCAATAACTATGGCTACACCTTC.